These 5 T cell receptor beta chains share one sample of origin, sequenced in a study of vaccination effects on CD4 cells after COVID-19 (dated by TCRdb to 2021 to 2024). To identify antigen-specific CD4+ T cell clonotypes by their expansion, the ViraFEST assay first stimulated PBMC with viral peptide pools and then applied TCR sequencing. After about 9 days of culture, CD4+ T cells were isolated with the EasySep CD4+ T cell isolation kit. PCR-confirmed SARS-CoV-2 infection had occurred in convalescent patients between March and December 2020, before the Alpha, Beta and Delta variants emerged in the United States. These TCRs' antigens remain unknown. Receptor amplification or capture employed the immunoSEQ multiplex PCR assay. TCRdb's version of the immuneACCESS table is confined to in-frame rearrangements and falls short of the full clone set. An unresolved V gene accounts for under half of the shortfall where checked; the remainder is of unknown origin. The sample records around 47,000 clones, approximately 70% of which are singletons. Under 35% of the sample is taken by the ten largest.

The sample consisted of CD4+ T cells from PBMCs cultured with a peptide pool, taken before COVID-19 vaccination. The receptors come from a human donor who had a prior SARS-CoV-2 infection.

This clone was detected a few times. CDR3 region: CASSTTNTGELFF. The CDR3 DNA follows: TGTGCCAGCAGCACAACGAACACCGGGGAGCTGTTTTTT. The J gene is TRBJ2-2, the V gene TRBV6-5; D is unclear. V was pared by 6 bases and J by 0 bases, with 5 bases between. The germline CDR1 and CDR2 sequences are MNHEY and SVGAGI. This CDR3 is built from 13 residues.

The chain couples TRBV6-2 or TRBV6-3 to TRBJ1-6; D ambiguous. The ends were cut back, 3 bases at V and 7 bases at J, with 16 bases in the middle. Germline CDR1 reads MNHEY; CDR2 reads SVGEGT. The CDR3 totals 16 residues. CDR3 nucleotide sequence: TGTGCCAGCAGTTATTTTCCAGGAACCATCAATTCACCCCTCCACTTT. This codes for CASSYFPGTINSPLHF.

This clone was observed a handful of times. The CDR3 loop reads CASSPRSTFAEAFF. The CDR3 coding sequence is TGTGCCAGCAGCCCCCGGAGCACCTTCGCTGAAGCTTTCTTT. The chain has TRBV7-2 and TRBJ1-1, with D uncertain. This CDR3 has 14 amino acids. Deletions cut 5 bases from V and 6 bases from J, with 16 bases between. Per the germline V gene, CDR1 is SGHTA and CDR2 is FQGNSA.

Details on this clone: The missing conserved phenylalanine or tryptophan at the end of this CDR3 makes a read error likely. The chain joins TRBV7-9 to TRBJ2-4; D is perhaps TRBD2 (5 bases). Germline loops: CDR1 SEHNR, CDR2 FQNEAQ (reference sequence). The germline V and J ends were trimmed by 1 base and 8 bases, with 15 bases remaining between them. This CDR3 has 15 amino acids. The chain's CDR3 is CASSLGLRERDIQYL. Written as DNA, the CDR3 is TGTGCCAGCAGCTTAGGCCTCCGGGAAAGGGACATTCAGTACTTA.

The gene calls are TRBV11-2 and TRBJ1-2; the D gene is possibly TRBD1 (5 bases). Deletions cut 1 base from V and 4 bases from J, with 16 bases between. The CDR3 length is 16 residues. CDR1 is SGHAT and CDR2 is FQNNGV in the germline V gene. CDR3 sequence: CASSLVSGSLGYGYTF. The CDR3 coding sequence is TGTGCCAGCAGCTTAGTGTCAGGGTCCCTTGGCTATGGCTACACCTTC.